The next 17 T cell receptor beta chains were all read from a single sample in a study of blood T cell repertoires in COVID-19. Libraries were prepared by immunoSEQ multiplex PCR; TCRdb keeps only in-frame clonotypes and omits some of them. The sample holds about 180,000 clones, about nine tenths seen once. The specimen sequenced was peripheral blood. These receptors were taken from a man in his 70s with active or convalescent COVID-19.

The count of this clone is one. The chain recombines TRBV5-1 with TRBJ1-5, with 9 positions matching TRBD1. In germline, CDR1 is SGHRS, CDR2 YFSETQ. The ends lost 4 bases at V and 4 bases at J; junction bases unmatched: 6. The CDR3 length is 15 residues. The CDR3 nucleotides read TGCGCCAGCAGCCCCGGGACAGGGAGGAATCAGCCCCAGCATTTT. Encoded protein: CASSPGTGRNQPQHF.

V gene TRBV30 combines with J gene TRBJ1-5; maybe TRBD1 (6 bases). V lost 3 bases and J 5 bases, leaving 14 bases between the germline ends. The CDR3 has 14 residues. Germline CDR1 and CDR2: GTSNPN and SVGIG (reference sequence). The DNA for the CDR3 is TGTGCCTGGAGCGGGGCAGGGGCCTATCAGCCCCAGCATTTT. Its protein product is CAWSGAGAYQPQHF.

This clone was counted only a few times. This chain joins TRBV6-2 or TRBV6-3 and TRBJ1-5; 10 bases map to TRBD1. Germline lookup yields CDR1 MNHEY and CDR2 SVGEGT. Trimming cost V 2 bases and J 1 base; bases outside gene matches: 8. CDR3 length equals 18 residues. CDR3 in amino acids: CASSYVDRGHRSNQPQHF. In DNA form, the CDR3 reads TGTGCCAGCAGTTACGTTGACAGGGGGCATAGGAGCAATCAGCCCCAGCATTTT.

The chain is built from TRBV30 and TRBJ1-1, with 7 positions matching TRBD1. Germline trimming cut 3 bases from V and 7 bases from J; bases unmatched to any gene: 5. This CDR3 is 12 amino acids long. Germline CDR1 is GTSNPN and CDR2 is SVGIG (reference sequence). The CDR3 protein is CAWSQGTVEAFF. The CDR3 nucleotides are TGTGCCTGGAGCCAAGGGACAGTTGAAGCTTTCTTT.

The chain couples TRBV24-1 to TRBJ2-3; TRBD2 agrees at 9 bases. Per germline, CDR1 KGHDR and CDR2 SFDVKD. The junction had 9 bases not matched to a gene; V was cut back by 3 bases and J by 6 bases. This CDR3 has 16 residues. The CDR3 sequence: CATSDVGREGGDTQYF. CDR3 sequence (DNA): TGTGCCACCAGTGATGTTGGGCGGGAGGGCGGTGATACGCAGTATTTT.

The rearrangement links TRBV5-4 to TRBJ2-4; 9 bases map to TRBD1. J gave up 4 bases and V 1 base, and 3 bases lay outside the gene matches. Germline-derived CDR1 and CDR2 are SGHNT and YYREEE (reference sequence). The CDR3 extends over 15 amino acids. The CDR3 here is CASSLQGTGKNIQYF. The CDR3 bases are TGTGCCAGCAGCTTGCAGGGGACAGGGAAAAACATTCAGTACTTC. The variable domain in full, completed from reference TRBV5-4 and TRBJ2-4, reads ETGVTQSPTHLIKTRGQQVTLRCSSQSGHNTVSWYQQALGQGPQFIFQYYREEENGRGNFPPRFSGLQFPNYSSELNVNALELDDSALYLCASSLQGTGKNIQYFGAGTRLSVL.

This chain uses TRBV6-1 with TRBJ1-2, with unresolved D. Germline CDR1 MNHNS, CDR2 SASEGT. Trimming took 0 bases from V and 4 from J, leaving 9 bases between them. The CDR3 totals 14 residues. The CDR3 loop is CASSEAAALYGYTF. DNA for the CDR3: TGTGCCAGCAGTGAAGCAGCGGCGCTCTATGGCTACACCTTC.

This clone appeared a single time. The CDR3 region is CASGLDRGRLFHYGYTF. For the CDR3, the DNA is TGCGCCAGCGGATTGGACAGGGGGCGGCTGTTCCACTATGGCTACACCTTC. The V and J genes are TRBV5-1 and TRBJ1-2, with 11 bases that match TRBD1. The junction had 14 bases not matched to a gene; V was cut back by 7 bases and J by 3 bases. Germline assignment: CDR1 SGHRS and CDR2 YFSETQ. The CDR3 contains 17 residues.

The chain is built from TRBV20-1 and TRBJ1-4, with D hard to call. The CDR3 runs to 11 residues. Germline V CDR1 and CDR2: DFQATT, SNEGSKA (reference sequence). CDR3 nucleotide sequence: TGCAGCGTCGGGAAAAATGAAAAACTGTTTTTT. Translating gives CSVGKNEKLFF.

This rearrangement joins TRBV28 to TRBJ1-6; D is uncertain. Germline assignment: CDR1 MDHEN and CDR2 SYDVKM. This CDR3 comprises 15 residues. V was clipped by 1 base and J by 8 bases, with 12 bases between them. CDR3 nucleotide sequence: TGTGCCAGCAGTTTATCGGGGTCATGGGATTCACCCCTCCACTTT. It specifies CASSLSGSWDSPLHF.

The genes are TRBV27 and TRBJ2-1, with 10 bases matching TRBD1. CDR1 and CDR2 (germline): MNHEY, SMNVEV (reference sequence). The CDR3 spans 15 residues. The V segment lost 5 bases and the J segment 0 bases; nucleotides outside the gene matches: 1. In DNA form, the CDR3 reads TGTGCCAGCAGTAGACAGGGGGCCTCCTACAATGAGCAGTTCTTC. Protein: CASSRQGASYNEQFF.

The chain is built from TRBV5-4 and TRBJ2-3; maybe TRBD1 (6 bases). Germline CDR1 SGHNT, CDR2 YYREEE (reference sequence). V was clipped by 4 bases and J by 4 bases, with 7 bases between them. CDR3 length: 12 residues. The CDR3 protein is CASSRTADTQYF. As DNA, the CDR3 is TGTGCCAGCAGCCGGACAGCAGATACGCAGTATTTT.

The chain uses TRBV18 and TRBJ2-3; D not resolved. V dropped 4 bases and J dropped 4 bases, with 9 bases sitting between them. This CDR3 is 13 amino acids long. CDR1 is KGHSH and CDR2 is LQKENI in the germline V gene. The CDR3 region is CASSLRPADTQYF. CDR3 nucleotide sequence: TGTGCCAGCTCACTCCGCCCGGCAGATACGCAGTATTTT.

The CDR3 loop reads CASSPATAGGTEAFF. The CDR3 coding sequence is TGTGCCAGCAGCCCCGCCACAGCGGGAGGGACTGAAGCTTTCTTT. The V and J genes are TRBV9 and TRBJ1-1, with D unclear. CDR3 length: 15 amino acids. Deletions cut 4 bases from V and 5 bases from J, with 18 bases between. Per germline, CDR1 SGDLS and CDR2 YYNGEE. Drawing the rest from reference TRBV9 and TRBJ1-1, the complete variable domain is DSGVTQTPKHLITATGQRVTLRCSPRSGDLSVYWYQQSLDQGLQFLIQYYNGEERAKGNILERFSAQQFPDLHSELNLSSLELGDSALYFCASSPATAGGTEAFFGQGTRLTVV.

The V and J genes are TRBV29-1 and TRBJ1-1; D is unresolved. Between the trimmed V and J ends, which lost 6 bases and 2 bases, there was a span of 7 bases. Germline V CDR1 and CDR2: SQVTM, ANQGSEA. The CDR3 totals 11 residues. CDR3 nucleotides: TGCAGCGTCACACCCAACACTGAAGCTTTCTTT. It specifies CSVTPNTEAFF.

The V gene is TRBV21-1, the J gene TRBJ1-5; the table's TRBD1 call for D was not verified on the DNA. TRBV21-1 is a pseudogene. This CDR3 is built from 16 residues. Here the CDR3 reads CASSKVSRGRNQPQHF. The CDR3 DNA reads TGTGCCAGCAGCAAAGTTTCGAGGGGGCGAAATCAGCCCCAGCATTTT.

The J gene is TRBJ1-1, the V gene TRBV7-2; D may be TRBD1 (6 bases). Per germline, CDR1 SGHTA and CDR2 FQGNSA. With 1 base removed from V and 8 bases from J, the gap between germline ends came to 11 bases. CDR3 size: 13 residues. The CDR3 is CASSLVAGAEAFF. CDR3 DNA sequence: TGTGCCAGCAGCTTAGTGGCAGGGGCCGAAGCTTTCTTT.